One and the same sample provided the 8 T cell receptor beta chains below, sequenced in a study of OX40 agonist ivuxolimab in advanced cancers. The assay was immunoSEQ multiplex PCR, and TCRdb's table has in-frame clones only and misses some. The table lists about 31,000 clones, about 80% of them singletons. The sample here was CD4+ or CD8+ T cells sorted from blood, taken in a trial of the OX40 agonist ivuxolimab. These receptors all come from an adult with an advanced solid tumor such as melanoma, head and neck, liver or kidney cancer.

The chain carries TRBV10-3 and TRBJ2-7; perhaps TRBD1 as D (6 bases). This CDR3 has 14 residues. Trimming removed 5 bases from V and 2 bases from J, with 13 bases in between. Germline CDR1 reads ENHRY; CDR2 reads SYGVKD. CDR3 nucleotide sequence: TGTGCCATCAGTCCCCGGACAGAGACCTACGAGCAGTACTTC. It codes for CAISPRTETYEQYF.

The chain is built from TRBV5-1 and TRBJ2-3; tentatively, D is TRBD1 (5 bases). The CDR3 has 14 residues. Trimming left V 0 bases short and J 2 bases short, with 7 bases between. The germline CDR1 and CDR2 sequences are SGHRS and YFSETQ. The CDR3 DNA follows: TGCGCCAGCAGCTTGGACAGGTTCACAGATACGCAGTATTTT. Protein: CASSLDRFTDTQYF.

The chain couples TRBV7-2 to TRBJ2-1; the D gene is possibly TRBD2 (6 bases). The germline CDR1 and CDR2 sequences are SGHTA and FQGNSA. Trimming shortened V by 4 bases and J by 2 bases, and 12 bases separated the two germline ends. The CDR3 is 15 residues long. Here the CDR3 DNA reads TGTGCCAGCAGCTCTCCGGGACTGGCCTACAATGAGCAGTTCTTC. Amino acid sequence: CASSSPGLAYNEQFF.

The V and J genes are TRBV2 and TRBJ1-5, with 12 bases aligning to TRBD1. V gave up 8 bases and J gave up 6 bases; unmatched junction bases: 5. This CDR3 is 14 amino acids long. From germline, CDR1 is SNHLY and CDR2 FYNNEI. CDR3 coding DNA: TGTGCCAGCGGAGGGACAGGGGGCAGTCAGCCCCAGCATTTT. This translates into CASGGTGGSQPQHF.

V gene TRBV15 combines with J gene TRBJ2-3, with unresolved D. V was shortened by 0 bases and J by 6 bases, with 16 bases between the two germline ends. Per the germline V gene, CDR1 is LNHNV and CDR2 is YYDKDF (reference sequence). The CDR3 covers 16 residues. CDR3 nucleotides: TGTGCCACCAGCAGAGATCCCCCGGTTTTTGCGGATACGCAGTATTTT. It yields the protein CATSRDPPVFADTQYF.

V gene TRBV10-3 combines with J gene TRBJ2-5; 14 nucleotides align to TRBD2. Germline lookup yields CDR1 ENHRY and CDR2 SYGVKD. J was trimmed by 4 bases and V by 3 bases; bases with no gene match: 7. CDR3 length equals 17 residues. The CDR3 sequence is CAISEGVGLAGGETQYF. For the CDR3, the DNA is TGTGCCATCAGTGAAGGCGTTGGACTAGCGGGAGGAGAGACCCAGTACTTC.

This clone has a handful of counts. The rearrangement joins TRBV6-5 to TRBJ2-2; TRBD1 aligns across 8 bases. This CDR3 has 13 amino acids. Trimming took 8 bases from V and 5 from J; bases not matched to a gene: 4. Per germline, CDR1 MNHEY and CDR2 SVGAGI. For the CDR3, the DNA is TGTGCCAGCTCACAGGGGGTTACCGGGGAGCTGTTTTTT. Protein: CASSQGVTGELFF.

The CDR3 loop is CASSLRASYNEQFF. Here the CDR3 DNA reads TGTGCCAGCAGTTTAAGGGCCTCCTACAATGAGCAGTTCTTC. The rearrangement joins TRBV28 to TRBJ2-1; no clear D. The germline CDR1 and CDR2 sequences are MDHEN and SYDVKM. Trimming removed 2 bases from V and 0 bases from J, with 5 bases in between. The CDR3 covers 14 residues.